The 18 T cell receptor beta chains listed next were all sequenced from one sample in a study of OX40 agonist ivuxolimab in advanced cancers. Here immunoSEQ multiplex PCR was the method, and the copy in TCRdb shows in-frame clones only, minus some. Of 55,000 to 60,000 clones in the sample, roughly 80% were seen once. The sample consisted of CD4+ or CD8+ T cells sorted from blood, taken in a trial of the OX40 agonist ivuxolimab. The receptor source for this set is an adult with an advanced solid tumor such as melanoma, head and neck, liver or kidney cancer.

This clone was seen only once. The V and J genes are TRBV4-3 and TRBJ2-7; D might be TRBD1 (6 bases). Germline V gene lookup returns CDR1 LGHNA and CDR2 YSLEER. CDR3 length: 17 residues. The V end lost 0 bases, the J end lost 0 bases, and 15 bases lay between the germline ends. In DNA form, the CDR3 reads TGCGCCAGCAGCCAAGATTTGATGACAGGTCTCTCCTACGAGCAGTACTTC. It is translated as CASSQDLMTGLSYEQYF.

The J gene is TRBJ2-2, the V gene TRBV19; the match to TRBD1 covers 12 bases. Germline V gene lookup returns CDR1 LNHDA and CDR2 SQIVND (reference sequence). The CDR3 extends over 19 amino acids. The V and J ends lost 4 bases and 3 bases, in that order; junction bases with no gene match: 12. CDR3 in amino acids: CASSKSRDRGRPYTGELFF. CDR3 bases: TGTGCCAGTAGTAAATCCCGGGACAGGGGGCGCCCATACACCGGGGAGCTGTTTTTT.

The V call is TRBV6-6, the J call TRBJ1-1, with D uncertain. V was shortened by 0 bases and J by 0 bases, with 8 bases between the two germline ends. CDR3 length equals 15 residues. Per germline, CDR1 MNHNY and CDR2 SVGAGI (reference sequence). The chain's CDR3 is CASSYSTALNTEAFF. Here the CDR3 DNA reads TGTGCCAGCAGTTACTCGACCGCCCTGAACACTGAAGCTTTCTTT.

This clone has more than one count but fewer than ten. The CDR3 DNA follows: TGTGCCAGCAGCCCGGAGGCCTACGAGCAGTACTTC. Protein: CASSPEAYEQYF. This chain uses TRBV6-6 with TRBJ2-7, with a possible D match to TRBD2 (5 bases). Germline V gives CDR1 MNHNY, CDR2 SVGAGI (reference sequence). CDR3 length: 12 residues. Trimming took 6 bases from V and 2 from J, leaving 8 bases between them.

This sequence joins TRBV18 and TRBJ1-2; weak D call: TRBD1 (5 bases). This CDR3 region has 15 residues. Deletions cut 1 base from V and 7 bases from J, with 16 bases between. Germline V lookup: CDR1 KGHSH, CDR2 LQKENI. This CDR3 is CASSPLGDPSLGYTF. The CDR3 DNA sequence: TGTGCCAGCTCACCACTGGGGGACCCTAGTCTTGGCTACACCTTC.

This chain uses TRBV15 with TRBJ2-2, with 9 nucleotides matching TRBD2. The CDR3 sequence is 16 residues long. The ends lost 6 bases at V and 4 bases at J; junction bases unmatched: 9. Germline loops: CDR1 LNHNV, CDR2 YYDKDF (reference sequence). The CDR3 sequence is CATRGGNSGSTGELFF. In DNA, the CDR3 is TGTGCCACCAGAGGGGGGAATAGCGGGAGCACCGGGGAGCTGTTTTTT.

The gene calls are TRBV19 and TRBJ2-5; D remains unclear. Trimming left V 5 bases short and J 2 bases short, with 9 bases between. The CDR3 extends over 13 amino acids. Germline V lookup: CDR1 LNHDA, CDR2 SQIVND (reference sequence). The CDR3 region is CASSEGLQETQYF. Here the CDR3 DNA reads TGTGCCAGTAGTGAAGGGCTACAAGAGACCCAGTACTTC.

The rearrangement links TRBV7-9 to TRBJ2-1; 7 positions agree with TRBD1. Germline values: CDR1 SEHNR, CDR2 FQNEAQ (reference sequence). Germline trimming cut 6 bases from V and 4 bases from J; bases unmatched to any gene: 6. This CDR3 region has 14 residues. The CDR3: CASSQSGQYNEQFF. The CDR3 DNA is TGTGCCAGCAGTCAATCGGGACAGTACAATGAGCAGTTCTTC.

The rearrangement uses TRBV4-2 and TRBJ2-5; no firm D call. Germline V gives CDR1 LGHNA, CDR2 YNFKEQ. Between the trimmed V and J ends, which lost 5 bases and 5 bases, there was a span of 18 bases. CDR3 length: 15 residues. CDR3 residues: CASSGLMGKDETQYF. The CDR3 coding sequence is TGTGCCAGCAGCGGTTTAATGGGGAAGGATGAGACCCAGTACTTC.

This clone was detected once. V and J are TRBV6-4 and TRBJ2-7, with D perhaps given as TRBD1 or TRBD2 (5 bases each). The germline CDR1 and CDR2 sequences are MRHNA and SNTAGT. The CDR3 has 20 amino acids. V lost 0 bases and J 2 bases, leaving 26 bases between the germline ends. Here the CDR3 DNA reads TGTGCCAGCAGTGACTCGATCCAAGGGAAGAGGGGACGAAGGACCTACGAGCAGTACTTC. It encodes CASSDSIQGKRGRRTYEQYF.

The chain has TRBV12-5 and TRBJ2-1, with 8 positions matching TRBD2. The germline gives CDR1 LGHNT, CDR2 FRNRAP. The CDR3 runs 15 residues. The ends lost 5 bases at V and 2 bases at J; junction bases unmatched: 5. CDR3 sequence: CASGISGSAYNEQFF. For the CDR3, the DNA is TGTGCTAGTGGTATAAGCGGGAGCGCCTACAATGAGCAGTTCTTC.

The chain couples TRBV10-2 to TRBJ2-1, with unresolved D. The CDR3 sequence is 14 residues long. Germline V lookup: CDR1 WSHSY, CDR2 SAAADI. The V end lost 2 bases, the J end lost 5 bases, and 10 bases lay between the germline ends. The CDR3 is CASSERLENNEQFF. CDR3 in DNA: TGCGCCAGCAGTGAGAGACTCGAAAACAATGAGCAGTTCTTC.

This chain uses TRBV6-5 with TRBJ2-7; 8 nucleotides line up with TRBD2. The CDR3 is made up of 14 amino acids. V dropped 6 bases and J dropped 5; count of bases not matched to a gene: 9. Germline V CDR1 and CDR2: MNHEY, SVGAGI. DNA of the CDR3: TGTGCCAGCAGCCGACGCGGGGGGACCCACGAGCAGTACTTC. As protein: CASSRRGGTHEQYF.

The V gene is TRBV5-1, the J gene TRBJ1-2, with 11 bases matching TRBD1. The germline gives CDR1 SGHRS, CDR2 YFSETQ. The ends lost 5 bases at V and 2 bases at J; junction bases unmatched: 8. The CDR3 has 16 residues. The CDR3 is CASRETRDRGNYGYTF. CDR3 nucleotide sequence: TGCGCCAGCAGGGAAACCCGGGACAGGGGGAACTATGGCTACACCTTC.

A word on this clone: The limits of the CDR3 on the DNA are not certain, so only TCRdb's listed CDR3 is given. The chain carries TRBV21-1 and TRBJ2-7; the D call of TRBD2 is as the table states it, not checked on the DNA. TRBV21-1 corresponds to a pseudogene. The CDR3 comprises 20 residues, both ends counted. CDR3 sequence: CASSKGSVGEGTSGKGEQYF.

V and J are TRBV7-6 and TRBJ1-6; 8 nucleotides match TRBD1. V dropped 4 bases and J dropped 7; count of bases not matched to a gene: 3. The CDR3 is made up of 14 amino acids. Germline CDR1 is SGHVS and CDR2 is FNYEAQ. The CDR3: CASSYRDRNSPLHF. The CDR3 DNA reads as TGTGCCAGCAGCTACCGGGACAGGAATTCACCCCTCCACTTT.

The rearrangement uses TRBV5-5 and TRBJ1-2; weak D call: TRBD1 (6 bases). Germline V gene data show CDR1 as SGHKS and CDR2 as YYEKEE (reference sequence). Trimming pared 5 bases from V and 2 bases from J, leaving 10 bases between. CDR3 size: 13 residues. The CDR3 sequence: CASSWGRNYGYTF. CDR3 in DNA: TGTGCCAGCAGTTGGGGGCGGAACTATGGCTACACCTTC.

The gene calls are TRBV4-3 and TRBJ2-1; D is unresolved. The CDR3 consists of 13 residues. Between the trimmed V and J ends, which lost 1 base and 6 bases, there was a span of 7 bases. Germline assignment: CDR1 LGHNA and CDR2 YSLEER. CDR3: CASSQGLPNEQFF. The CDR3 nucleotides are TGCGCCAGCAGCCAAGGACTCCCCAATGAGCAGTTCTTC.